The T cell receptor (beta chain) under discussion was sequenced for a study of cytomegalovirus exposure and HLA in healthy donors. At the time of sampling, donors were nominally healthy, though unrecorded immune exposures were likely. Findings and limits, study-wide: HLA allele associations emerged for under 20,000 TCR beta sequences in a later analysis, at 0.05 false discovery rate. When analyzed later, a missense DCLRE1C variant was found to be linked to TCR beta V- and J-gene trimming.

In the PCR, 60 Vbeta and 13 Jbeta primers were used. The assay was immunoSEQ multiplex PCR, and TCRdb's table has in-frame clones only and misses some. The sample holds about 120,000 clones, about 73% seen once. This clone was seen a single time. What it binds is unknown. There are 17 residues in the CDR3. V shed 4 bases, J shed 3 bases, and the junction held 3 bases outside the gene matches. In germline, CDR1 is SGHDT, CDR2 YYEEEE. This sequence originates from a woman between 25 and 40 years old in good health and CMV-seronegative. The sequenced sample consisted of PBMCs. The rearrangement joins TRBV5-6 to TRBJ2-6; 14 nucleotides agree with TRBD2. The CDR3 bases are TGTGCCAGCAGCCCCGGACTAGCGGGAGGTGGGGCCAACGTCCTGACTTTC. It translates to CASSPGLAGGGANVLTF.